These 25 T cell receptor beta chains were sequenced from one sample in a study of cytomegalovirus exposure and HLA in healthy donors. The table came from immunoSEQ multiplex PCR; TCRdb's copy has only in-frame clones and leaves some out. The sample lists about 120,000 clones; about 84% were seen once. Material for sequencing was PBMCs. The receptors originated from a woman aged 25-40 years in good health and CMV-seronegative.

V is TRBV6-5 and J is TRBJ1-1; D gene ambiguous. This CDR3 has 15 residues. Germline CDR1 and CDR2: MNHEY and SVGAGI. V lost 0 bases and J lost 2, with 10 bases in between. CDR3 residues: CASSYSSAGNTEAFF. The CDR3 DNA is TGTGCCAGCAGTTACTCGAGTGCCGGTAACACTGAAGCTTTCTTT.

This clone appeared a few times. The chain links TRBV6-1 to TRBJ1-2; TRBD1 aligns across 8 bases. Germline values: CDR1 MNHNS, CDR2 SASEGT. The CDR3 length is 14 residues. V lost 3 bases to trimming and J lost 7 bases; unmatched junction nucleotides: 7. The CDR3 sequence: CASSERTGRGGYTF. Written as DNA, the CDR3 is TGTGCCAGCAGTGAGAGGACAGGGAGAGGTGGCTACACCTTC.

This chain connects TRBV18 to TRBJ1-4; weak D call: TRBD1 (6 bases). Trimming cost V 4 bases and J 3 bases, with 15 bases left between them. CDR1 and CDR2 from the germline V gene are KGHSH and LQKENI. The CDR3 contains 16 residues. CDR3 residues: CASSRTAGVANEKLFF. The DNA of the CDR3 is TGTGCCAGCTCACGAACTGCAGGGGTGGCTAATGAAAAACTGTTTTTT.

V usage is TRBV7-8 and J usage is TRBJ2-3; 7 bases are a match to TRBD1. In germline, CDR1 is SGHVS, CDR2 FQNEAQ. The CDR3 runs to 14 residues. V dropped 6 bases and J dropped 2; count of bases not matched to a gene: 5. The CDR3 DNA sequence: TGTGCCAGCAGTTACAGGGGCCTCACAGATACGCAGTATTTT. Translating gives CASSYRGLTDTQYF.

The CDR3 loop is CASTAQGGRTGELFF. The CDR3 DNA follows: TGTGCCAGCACCGCTCAGGGGGGCCGCACCGGGGAGCTGTTTTTT. The rearrangement links TRBV6-5 to TRBJ2-2; tentatively, D is TRBD1 (7 bases). Trimming stripped 7 bases from V and 4 bases from J, with 16 bases between. CDR3 length: 15 amino acids. The germline V gene encodes CDR1 MNHEY and CDR2 SVGAGI.

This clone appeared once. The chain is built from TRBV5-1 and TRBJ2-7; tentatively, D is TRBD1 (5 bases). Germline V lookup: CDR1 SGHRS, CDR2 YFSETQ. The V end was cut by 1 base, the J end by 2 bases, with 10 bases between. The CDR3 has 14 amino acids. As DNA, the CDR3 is TGCGCCAGCAGCTTGAACAGGATCGCCTACGAGCAGTACTTC. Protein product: CASSLNRIAYEQYF.

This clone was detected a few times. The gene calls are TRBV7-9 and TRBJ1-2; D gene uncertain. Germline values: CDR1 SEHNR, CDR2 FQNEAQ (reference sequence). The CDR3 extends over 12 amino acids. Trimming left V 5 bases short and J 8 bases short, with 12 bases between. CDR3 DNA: TGTGCCAGCAGCCTCCCTTTGGGCGGCTACACCTTC. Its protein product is CASSLPLGGYTF. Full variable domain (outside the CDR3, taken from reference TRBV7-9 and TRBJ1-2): DTGVSQNPRHKITKRGQNVTFRCDPISEHNRLYWYRQTLGQGPEFLTYFQNEAQLEKSRLLSDRFSAERPKGSFSTLEIQRTEQGDSAMYLCASSLPLGGYTFGSGTRLTVV.

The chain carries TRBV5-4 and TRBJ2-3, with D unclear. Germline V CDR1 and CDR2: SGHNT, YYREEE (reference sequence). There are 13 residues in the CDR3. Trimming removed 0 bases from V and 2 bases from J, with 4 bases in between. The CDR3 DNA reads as TGTGCCAGCAGCTTGGACTACACAGATACGCAGTATTTT. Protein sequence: CASSLDYTDTQYF.

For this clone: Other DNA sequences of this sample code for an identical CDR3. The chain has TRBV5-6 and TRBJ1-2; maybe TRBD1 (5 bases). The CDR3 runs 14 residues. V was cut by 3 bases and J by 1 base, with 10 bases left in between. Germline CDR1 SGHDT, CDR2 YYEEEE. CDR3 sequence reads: CASSSDRGNYGYTF. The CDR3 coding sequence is TGTGCCAGCAGCTCGGATAGGGGTAACTATGGCTACACCTTC. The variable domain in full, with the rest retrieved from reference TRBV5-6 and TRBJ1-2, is DAGVTQSPTHLIKTRGQQVTLRCSPKSGHDTVSWYQQALGQGPQFIFQYYEEEERQRGNFPDRFSGHQFPNYSSELNVNALLLGDSALYLCASSSDRGNYGYTFGSGTRLTVV.

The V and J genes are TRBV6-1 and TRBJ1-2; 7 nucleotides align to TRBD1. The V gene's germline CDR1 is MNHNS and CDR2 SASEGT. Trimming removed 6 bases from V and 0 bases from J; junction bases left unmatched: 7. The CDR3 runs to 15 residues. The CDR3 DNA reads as TGTGCCAGCAGGACCCAGACAGGGACTAACTATGGCTACACCTTC. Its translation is CASRTQTGTNYGYTF.

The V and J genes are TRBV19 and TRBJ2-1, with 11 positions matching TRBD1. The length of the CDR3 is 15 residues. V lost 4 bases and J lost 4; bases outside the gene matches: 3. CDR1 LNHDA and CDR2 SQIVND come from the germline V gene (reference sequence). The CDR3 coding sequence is TGTGCCAGTAGTACGGGACAGGGGGGATACAATGAGCAGTTCTTC. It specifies CASSTGQGGYNEQFF.

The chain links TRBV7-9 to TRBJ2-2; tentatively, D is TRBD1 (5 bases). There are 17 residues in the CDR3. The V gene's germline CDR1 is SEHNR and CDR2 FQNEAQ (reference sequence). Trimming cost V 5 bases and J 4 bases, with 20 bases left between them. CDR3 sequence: CASSPYRSGRVTGELFF. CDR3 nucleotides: TGTGCCAGCAGCCCATACAGGTCGGGTCGGGTCACCGGGGAGCTGTTTTTT.

In DNA, the CDR3 is TGTGCCAGTATGGGACTCAGCTCTGGAAACACCATATATTTT. Its protein is CASMGLSSGNTIYF. The gene calls are TRBV19 and TRBJ1-3; D possibly corresponds to TRBD1 (5 bases). This CDR3 comprises 14 residues. The V gene lost 7 bases and the J gene lost 0 bases, with 10 bases spanning the gap. Per the germline V gene, CDR1 is LNHDA and CDR2 is SQIVND (reference sequence).

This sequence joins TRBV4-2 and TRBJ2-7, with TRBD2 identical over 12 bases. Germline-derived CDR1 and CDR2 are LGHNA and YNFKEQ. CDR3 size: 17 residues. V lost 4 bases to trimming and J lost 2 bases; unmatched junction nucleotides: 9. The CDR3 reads CASSPAPLAGGTYEQYF. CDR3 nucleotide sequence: TGTGCCAGCAGCCCGGCTCCACTAGCGGGGGGCACCTACGAGCAGTACTTC.

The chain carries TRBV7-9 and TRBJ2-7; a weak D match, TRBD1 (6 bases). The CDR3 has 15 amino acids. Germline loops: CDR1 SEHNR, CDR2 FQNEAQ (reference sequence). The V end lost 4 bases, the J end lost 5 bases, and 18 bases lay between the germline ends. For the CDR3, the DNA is TGTGCCAGCAGCTCAATACAGGGAATTGACGACGAGCAGTACTTC. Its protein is CASSSIQGIDDEQYF.

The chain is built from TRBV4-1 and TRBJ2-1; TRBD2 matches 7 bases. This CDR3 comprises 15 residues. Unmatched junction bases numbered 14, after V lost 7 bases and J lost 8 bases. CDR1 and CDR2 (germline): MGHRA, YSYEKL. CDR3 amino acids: CASTRAGFTVDEQFF. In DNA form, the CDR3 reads TGCGCCAGCACCCGAGCGGGGTTCACCGTAGATGAGCAGTTCTTC.

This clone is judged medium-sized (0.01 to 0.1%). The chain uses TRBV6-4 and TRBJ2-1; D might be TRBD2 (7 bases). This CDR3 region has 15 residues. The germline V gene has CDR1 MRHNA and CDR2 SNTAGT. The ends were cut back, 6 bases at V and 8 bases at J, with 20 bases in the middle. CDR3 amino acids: CASSLYSGGGDEQFF. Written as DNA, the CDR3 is TGTGCCAGCAGCCTGTACTCGGGGGGCGGCGATGAGCAGTTCTTC.

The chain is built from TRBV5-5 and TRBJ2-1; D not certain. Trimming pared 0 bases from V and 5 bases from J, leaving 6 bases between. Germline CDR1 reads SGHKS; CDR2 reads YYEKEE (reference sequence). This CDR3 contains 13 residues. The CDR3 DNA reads TGTGCCAGCAGCTTGGTAGCCGACAATGAGCAGTTCTTC. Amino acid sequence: CASSLVADNEQFF.

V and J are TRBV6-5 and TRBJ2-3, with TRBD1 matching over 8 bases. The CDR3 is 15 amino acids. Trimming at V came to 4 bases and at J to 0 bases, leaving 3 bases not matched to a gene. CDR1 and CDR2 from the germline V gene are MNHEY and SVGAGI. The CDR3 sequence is CASSLTGASTDTQYF. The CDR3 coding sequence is TGTGCCAGCAGTTTGACAGGGGCTAGCACAGATACGCAGTATTTT.

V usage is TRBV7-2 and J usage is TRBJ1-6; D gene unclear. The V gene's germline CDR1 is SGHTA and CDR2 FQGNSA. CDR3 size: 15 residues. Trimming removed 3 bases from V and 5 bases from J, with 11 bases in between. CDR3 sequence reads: CASSFQALDNSPLHF. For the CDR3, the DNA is TGTGCCAGCAGCTTCCAGGCACTAGATAATTCACCCCTCCACTTT.

CDR3 coding DNA: TGTGCCAGCAGTCCTCAGGGGTTTCCAGATACGCAGTATTTT. It codes for CASSPQGFPDTQYF. The chain joins TRBV6-6 to TRBJ2-3, with a tentative D call TRBD1 (6 bases). The germline V gene has CDR1 MNHNY and CDR2 SVGAGI (reference sequence). V was shortened by 5 bases and J by 4 bases, with 13 bases between the two germline ends. This CDR3 region has 14 residues.

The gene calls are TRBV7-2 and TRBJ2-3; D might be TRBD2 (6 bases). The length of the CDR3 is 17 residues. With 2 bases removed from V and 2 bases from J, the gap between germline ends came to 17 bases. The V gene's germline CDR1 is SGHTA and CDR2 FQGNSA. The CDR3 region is CASSLYRASGSTDTQYF. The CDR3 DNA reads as TGTGCCAGCAGCTTATATCGAGCGAGCGGGTCCACAGATACGCAGTATTTT.

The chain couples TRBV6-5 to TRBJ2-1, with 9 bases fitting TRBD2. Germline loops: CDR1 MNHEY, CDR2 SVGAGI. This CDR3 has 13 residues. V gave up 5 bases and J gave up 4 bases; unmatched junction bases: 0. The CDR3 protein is CASSGLAYNEQFF. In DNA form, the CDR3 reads TGTGCCAGCAGTGGACTAGCGTACAATGAGCAGTTCTTC.

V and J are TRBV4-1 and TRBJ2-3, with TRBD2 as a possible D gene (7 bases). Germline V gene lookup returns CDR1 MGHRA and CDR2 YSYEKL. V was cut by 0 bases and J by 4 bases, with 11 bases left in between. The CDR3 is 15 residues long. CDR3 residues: CASSQDRGGADTQYF. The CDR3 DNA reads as TGCGCCAGCAGCCAAGATCGAGGGGGGGCAGATACGCAGTATTTT.

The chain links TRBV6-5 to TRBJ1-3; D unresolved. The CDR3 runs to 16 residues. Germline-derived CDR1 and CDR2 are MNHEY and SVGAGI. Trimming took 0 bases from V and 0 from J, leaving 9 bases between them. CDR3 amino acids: CASSYSRVVSGNTIYF. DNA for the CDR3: TGTGCCAGCAGTTACTCGAGGGTAGTCTCTGGAAACACCATATATTTT.